This TCR beta chain was recorded in a study of T cells in Graves' hyperthyroidism and ophthalmopathy. General observations from the study: Most clonotypes that expanded in the thyroid above 0.001 also showed up in blood. In validation, the model predicted ophthalmopathy. These predictions came a median roughly six months before onset.

Patients were aged 18 to 65, had disease duration under 2 months, and had newly diagnosed hyperthyroidism. The investigators amplified TCR beta CDR3 regions from RNA transcripts. TCR CDR3 regions were first amplified by RT-PCR with HTBI primers. From the multiplex PCR reads, TCRdb called clonotypes with MiXCR, one entry per CDR3 protein. In the table there are 530,000 or so distinct CDR3 sequences, around 46% of which are singletons. As to this clonotype: Its antigen is as yet unknown. An end of the junction differs from the germline gene, which may be a read error.

CDR1 and CDR2 (germline): SNHLY, FYNNEI. This CDR3 comprises 10 residues. This TCR was sampled from a woman younger than 30 with Graves' hyperthyroidism. Source material: peripheral blood or thyroid tissue (not recorded which). J is TRBJ2-6 and V is TRBV2; D is perhaps TRBD2 (6 bases). In nucleotides, the CDR3 is TGTGCCAGTCTGAAGGGGACTGAAGCTTTC. Amino acid sequence: CASLKGTEAF. The full variable domain, rest sourced from reference TRBV2 and TRBJ2-6, is EPEVTQTPSHQVTQMGQEVILRCVPISNHLYFYWYRQILGQKVEFLVSFYNNEISEKSEIFDDQFSVERPDGSNFTLKIRSTKLEDSAMYFCASLKGTEAFGAGSRLTVL.